Following are 3 T cell receptor beta chains from one sample sequenced in a study of human CD8 memory T cell subsets. UMI-labeled 5' RACE was used to make TCR beta libraries. One entry per CDR3 protein, without DNA, is what TCRdb gives after re-calling the 5' RACE reads. This table lists 6,000 to 8,500 distinct CDR3 sequences. The sample taken for sequencing was CD8+ T cells from PBMCs. These receptors all come from a human donor in good health.

V usage is TRBV7-3 and J usage is TRBJ1-1; TCRdb reports TRBD1, a call that lacks DNA to check it against. Germline CDR1 SGHTA, CDR2 FQGTGA. The CDR3 runs 14 residues. This CDR3 is CASSLGQGNTEAFF.

The chain recombines TRBV5-1 with TRBJ2-1. The CDR3 runs to 17 residues. Per germline, CDR1 SGHRS and CDR2 YFSETQ. Here the CDR3 reads CASSLSGGGSSYNEQFF.

This rearrangement joins TRBV20-1 to TRBJ2-1; lacking DNA, the TRBD1 call made by TCRdb goes unchecked. The CDR3 covers 16 residues. Germline-derived CDR1 and CDR2 are DFQATT and SNEGSKA (reference sequence). This CDR3 is CSAREGSPLSYNEQFF.